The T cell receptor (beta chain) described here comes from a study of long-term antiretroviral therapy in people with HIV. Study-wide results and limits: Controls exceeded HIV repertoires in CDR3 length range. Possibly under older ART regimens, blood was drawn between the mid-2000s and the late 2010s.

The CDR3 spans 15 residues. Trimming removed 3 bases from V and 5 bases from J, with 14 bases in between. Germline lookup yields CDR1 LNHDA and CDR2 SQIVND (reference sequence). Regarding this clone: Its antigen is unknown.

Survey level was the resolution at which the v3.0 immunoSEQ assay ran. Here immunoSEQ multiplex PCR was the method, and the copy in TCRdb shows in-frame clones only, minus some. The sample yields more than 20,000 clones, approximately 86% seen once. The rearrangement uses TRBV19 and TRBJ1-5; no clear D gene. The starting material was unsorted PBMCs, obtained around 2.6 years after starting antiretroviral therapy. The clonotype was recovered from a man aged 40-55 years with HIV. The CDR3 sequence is CASSINVGNHQPQHF. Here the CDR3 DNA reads TGTGCCAGTAGTATTAATGTGGGGAACCATCAGCCCCAGCATTTT.